A selection of T cell receptor beta chains follows, all from one sample in a study of spatial heterogeneity in lung cancer. TCRdb reprocessed the 5' RACE reads with MiXCR, giving one entry per CDR3 protein. The data hold roughly 60,000 distinct CDR3 sequences, with around 8.4% observed a single time. The material was PBMCs, obtained at surgery. The receptors were gathered from a female donor with early-stage non-small cell lung cancer. The CDR3 runs from the conserved cysteine through the conserved F or W. Each record gives: CDR3 DNA, CDR3 protein, V gene, D gene, J gene, clone size. D genes are given only for firm matches. Not every row has a clone size; where given, it reads once, few, many or a size class.

cdr3_nt: TGTGCCAGCAGTTCGGATGTTGGGGGTAGCACCGGGGAGCTGTTTTTT
cdr3_aa: CASSSDVGGSTGELFF
v_call: TRBV28
d_call: -
j_call: TRBJ2-2
clone_size: -

cdr3_nt: TGTGCCAGTAGTATTCAGGCAGCCTACGAGCAGTACTTC
cdr3_aa: CASSIQAAYEQYF
v_call: TRBV19
d_call: -
j_call: TRBJ2-7
clone_size: -

cdr3_nt: TGTGCCAGCAGTTACCACCTCGGAGGCCAGGACTACGAGCAGTACTTC
cdr3_aa: CASSYHLGGQDYEQYF
v_call: TRBV6-5
d_call: -
j_call: TRBJ2-7
clone_size: -

cdr3_nt: TGTGCCTGGAGTCCGGGGGCGGCTGAAGCTTTCTTT
cdr3_aa: CAWSPGAAEAFF
v_call: TRBV30
d_call: -
j_call: TRBJ1-1
clone_size: -

cdr3_nt: TGTGCCACCAGCCCCCAAGCCCTGAAAGGCTACACCTTC
cdr3_aa: CATSPQALKGYTF
v_call: TRBV15
d_call: -
j_call: TRBJ1-2
clone_size: -

cdr3_nt: TGCGCCAGCAGCGACAGTCCCTACGAGCAGTACTTC
cdr3_aa: CASSDSPYEQYF
v_call: TRBV10-1
d_call: -
j_call: TRBJ2-7
clone_size: -

cdr3_nt: TGTGCCAGCAGTCCCGGGCAGACCTGGGCGGGTTATGGCTACACCTTC
cdr3_aa: CASSPGQTWAGYGYTF
v_call: TRBV6-5
d_call: -
j_call: TRBJ1-2
clone_size: -

cdr3_nt: TGTGCCAGCAGTTACTCCTCAGGGTTAGGCTACACCTTC
cdr3_aa: CASSYSSGLGYTF
v_call: TRBV6-5
d_call: -
j_call: TRBJ1-2
clone_size: few

cdr3_nt: TGTGCCAGCAGGGGGGACAGGAGGTCGATCAATGAAGCTTTCTTT
cdr3_aa: CASRGDRRSINEAFF
v_call: TRBV12-3/TRBV12-4
d_call: TRBD1
j_call: TRBJ1-1
clone_size: few

cdr3_nt: TGCAGTGCTAGACTAGCGGGAAGGGAAGATACGCAGTATTTT
cdr3_aa: CSARLAGREDTQYF
v_call: TRBV20-1
d_call: TRBD2
j_call: TRBJ2-3
clone_size: -

cdr3_nt: TGCGCCAGCAGCTTGGCTCGAATGAACACTGAAGCTTTCTTT
cdr3_aa: CASSLARMNTEAFF
v_call: TRBV5-1
d_call: -
j_call: TRBJ1-1
clone_size: many

cdr3_nt: TGTGCCAGCACTGGGACAGTCCTCACTGAAGCTTTCTTT
cdr3_aa: CASTGTVLTEAFF
v_call: TRBV2
d_call: TRBD1
j_call: TRBJ1-1
clone_size: -

cdr3_nt: TGTGCCAGCATAGGACAGGGAACTTCCACCGGGGAGCTGTTTTTT
cdr3_aa: CASIGQGTSTGELFF
v_call: TRBV28
d_call: TRBD1
j_call: TRBJ2-2
clone_size: few

cdr3_nt: TGCGCCAGCAGCTCTGGGGTGGGGGACGGCAATCAGCCCCAGCATTTT
cdr3_aa: CASSSGVGDGNQPQHF
v_call: TRBV5-1
d_call: -
j_call: TRBJ1-5
clone_size: few

cdr3_nt: TGCAGTGCTAGGGCAGGGAGCACCGGGGAGCTGTTTTTT
cdr3_aa: CSARAGSTGELFF
v_call: TRBV20-1
d_call: -
j_call: TRBJ2-2
clone_size: few

cdr3_nt: TGTGCCAGCAGCTTTCAACAAGACACTGAAGCTTTCTTT
cdr3_aa: CASSFQQDTEAFF
v_call: TRBV7-9
d_call: -
j_call: TRBJ1-1
clone_size: -

cdr3_nt: TGCAGTGCCCCGTGGGGGGGGAACACTGAAGCTTTCTTT
cdr3_aa: CSAPWGGNTEAFF
v_call: TRBV20-1
d_call: -
j_call: TRBJ1-1
clone_size: -

cdr3_nt: TGTGCCAGCAATGGAGGGGCTAATGAAAAACTGTTTTTT
cdr3_aa: CASNGGANEKLFF
v_call: TRBV7-2
d_call: -
j_call: TRBJ1-4
clone_size: many

cdr3_nt: TGTGCCAGCAGCTTGTACAGGCCGAATCAGCCCCAGCATTTT
cdr3_aa: CASSLYRPNQPQHF
v_call: TRBV5-8
d_call: -
j_call: TRBJ1-5
clone_size: few

cdr3_nt: TGTGCCAGCAGCAAAGCGGGGGTGGAGGAAGCTTTCTTT
cdr3_aa: CASSKAGVEEAFF
v_call: TRBV21-1
d_call: -
j_call: TRBJ1-1
clone_size: many

cdr3_nt: TGTGCCAGCAGACTATCGGGACAGACCTACGAGCAGTACTTC
cdr3_aa: CASRLSGQTYEQYF
v_call: TRBV28
d_call: TRBD1
j_call: TRBJ2-7
clone_size: few

cdr3_nt: TGTGCCAGCAGAGCCACAGAAGGGGGAAATCAGCCCCAGCATTTT
cdr3_aa: CASRATEGGNQPQHF
v_call: TRBV2
d_call: -
j_call: TRBJ1-5
clone_size: -

cdr3_nt: TGCAGTGCTTTTACAGGGGGAAGAGGCAATCAGCCCCAGCATTTT
cdr3_aa: CSAFTGGRGNQPQHF
v_call: TRBV20-1
d_call: TRBD1
j_call: TRBJ1-5
clone_size: many

cdr3_nt: TGTGCCAGCAGCCGACAGGCTGATGGCTACACCTTC
cdr3_aa: CASSRQADGYTF
v_call: TRBV7-9
d_call: -
j_call: TRBJ1-2
clone_size: -

cdr3_nt: TGTGCCAGCAGCCAAGATACTAGCGGGACAAGCGGGGAGCTGTTTTTT
cdr3_aa: CASSQDTSGTSGELFF
v_call: TRBV3-1
d_call: TRBD2
j_call: TRBJ2-2
clone_size: many

cdr3_nt: TGCGCCAGCAGCAAAAACTCCGGGACACCTTATGGCTACACCTTC
cdr3_aa: CASSKNSGTPYGYTF
v_call: TRBV4-1
d_call: -
j_call: TRBJ1-2
clone_size: many

cdr3_nt: TGTGCCAGCAGCACTGACAGGGCGGAAGCGACTGAGCAGTTCTTC
cdr3_aa: CASSTDRAEATEQFF
v_call: TRBV5-4
d_call: TRBD1
j_call: TRBJ2-1
clone_size: few

cdr3_nt: TGTGCCAGCAGCCCTTCCGGGACACAGGGCGCGGGAAACACCATATATTTT
cdr3_aa: CASSPSGTQGAGNTIYF
v_call: TRBV7-2
d_call: -
j_call: TRBJ1-3
clone_size: -

cdr3_nt: TGCGCCAGCAGCCAAGGGAGAGGCGGCATGAACACCGGGGAGCTGTTTTTT
cdr3_aa: CASSQGRGGMNTGELFF
v_call: TRBV4-1
d_call: -
j_call: TRBJ2-2
clone_size: few

cdr3_nt: TGTGCCAGCAGACCACAGGGGGCTCCAACCGGGGAGCTGTTTTTT
cdr3_aa: CASRPQGAPTGELFF
v_call: TRBV28
d_call: TRBD1
j_call: TRBJ2-2
clone_size: -

cdr3_nt: TGTGCCACCGATCCGGGACAGGGAAGTTACGAGCAGTACTTC
cdr3_aa: CATDPGQGSYEQYF
v_call: TRBV10-3
d_call: TRBD1
j_call: TRBJ2-7
clone_size: many

cdr3_nt: TGTGCCAGCAGCTTAACGAGAACCCCTAATGAGCAGTTCTTC
cdr3_aa: CASSLTRTPNEQFF
v_call: TRBV11-3
d_call: -
j_call: TRBJ2-1
clone_size: -